These 9 T cell receptor beta chains share one sample of origin, sequenced in a study of blood T cell repertoires in COVID-19. Sequencing used immunoSEQ multiplex PCR; TCRdb keeps in-frame clones, though not all of them. The sample lists tens of thousands of clones; roughly 91% were seen once. Sequencing was carried out using peripheral blood. The origin of the receptors is a man between 65 and 85 years old with active COVID-19.

V usage is TRBV4-3 and J usage is TRBJ2-2; D is unclear. The germline V gene has CDR1 LGHNA and CDR2 YSLEER. V was cut by 0 bases and J by 8 bases, with 16 bases left in between. The CDR3 covers 16 residues. The chain's CDR3 is CASSQEVRSSMGELFF. The CDR3 region has the DNA TGCGCCAGCAGCCAAGAAGTCCGGTCGTCCATGGGGGAGCTGTTTTTT.

J is TRBJ2-1 and V is TRBV5-8; 11 nucleotides agree with TRBD2. From germline, CDR1 is SGHTS and CDR2 YDEGEE. Trimming removed 2 bases from V and 7 bases from J; junction bases left unmatched: 11. The CDR3 extends over 17 amino acids. The CDR3 sequence is CASSFGFSGRGGNEQFF. CDR3 nucleotide sequence: TGTGCCAGCAGCTTCGGATTTAGCGGGAGGGGGGGAAATGAGCAGTTCTTC.

This sequence joins TRBV18 and TRBJ2-4, with TRBD1 matching 7 bases. The CDR3 extends over 15 amino acids. The V and J ends lost 6 bases and 0 bases, in that order; junction bases with no gene match: 5. Looked up from germline, CDR1 is KGHSH and CDR2 is LQKENI. The CDR3 loop reads CASSLTGLAKNIQYF. For the CDR3, the DNA is TGTGCCAGCTCGCTGACAGGGCTAGCCAAAAACATTCAGTACTTC.

CDR3 sequence (DNA): TGTGCCAGCATCCAACGGACGGGGGAGACCACTGAAGCTTTCTTT. Translating it yields CASIQRTGETTEAFF. The chain employs TRBV11-2 and TRBJ1-1, with D maybe TRBD1 (5 bases). CDR1 and CDR2 (germline): SGHAT, FQNNGV. V was clipped by 7 bases and J by 4 bases, with 19 bases between them. The CDR3 contains 15 residues.

J is TRBJ1-2 and V is TRBV2; D not certain. V was cut by 2 bases and J by 5 bases, with 12 bases left in between. The CDR3 covers 14 residues. Germline CDR1 is SNHLY and CDR2 is FYNNEI. For the CDR3, the DNA is TGTGCCAGCAGTGAAACACGGCGGGATTATGGCTACACCTTC. This sequence encodes CASSETRRDYGYTF.

In its sample, this clone was seen a few times. This chain links TRBV3-1 (or the pseudogene TRBV3-2) with TRBJ2-1; D unresolved. Trimming left V 1 base short and J 7 bases short, with 8 bases between. The CDR3 length is 13 residues. Germline V gene data show CDR1 as LGHDT and CDR2 as YNNKEL (reference sequence). As DNA, the CDR3 is TGTGCCAGCAGCCAAGCCTTCGGTAATGAGCAGTTCTTC. Translation gives CASSQAFGNEQFF.

There are a few counts of this clone. This chain connects TRBV6-6 to TRBJ2-7; D is undetermined. V gave up 6 bases and J gave up 1 base, with 4 bases separating them. CDR1 is MNHNY, CDR2 SVGAGI, per germline (reference sequence). The CDR3 runs to 11 residues. CDR3: CASRASYEQYF. DNA of the CDR3: TGTGCCAGCAGGGCTTCCTACGAGCAGTACTTC.

The chain employs TRBV9 and TRBJ1-1; D ambiguous. Germline V gives CDR1 SGDLS, CDR2 YYNGEE. V was shortened by 0 bases and J by 1 base, with 10 bases between the two germline ends. CDR3 length: 15 residues. The CDR3 nucleotides read TGTGCCAGCAGCGTAGTATACACGGGGAACACTGAAGCTTTCTTT. Translating gives CASSVVYTGNTEAFF.

This chain joins TRBV6-2 or TRBV6-3 and TRBJ1-5, with D unclear. Trimming took 4 bases from V and 0 from J, leaving 13 bases between them. CDR1 is MNHEY and CDR2 is SVGEGT in the germline V gene. The CDR3 runs 16 residues. The CDR3 reads CASSLRADYSNQPQHF. CDR3 in DNA: TGTGCCAGCAGTTTACGGGCCGACTATAGCAATCAGCCCCAGCATTTT.